This T cell receptor beta chain appears in the sequencing data of a study of blood T cell repertoires in COVID-19. Background on the study: From the United States, Italy and Spain came samples of acute and convalescent COVID-19. PBMCs, B-cell-depleted T cells, or T cells were the source of the cDNA or gDNA that made up the material.

This CDR3 has 15 amino acids. The germline CDR1 and CDR2 sequences are SGHRS and YFSETQ. V shed 5 bases, J shed 4 bases, and the junction held 7 bases outside the gene matches. Source study methods: Estimation of nucleated cell counts relied on the amplification of reference gene primers. Libraries were prepared by immunoSEQ multiplex PCR; TCRdb keeps only in-frame clonotypes and omits some of them. V, J and clone size derive from that table, while D and trimming were established from the DNA sequence. Of over 50,000 clones in the sample, around 85% were seen once. The sample comprised peripheral blood. The TCR comes from a man in his 70s with acute or convalescent COVID-19. This chain uses TRBV5-1 with TRBJ2-3; 10 bases are a match to TRBD1. The DNA for the CDR3 is TGCGCCAGCAGGGGAGGGACAGGGGTAGCAGATACGCAGTATTTT. Translated, it gives CASRGGTGVADTQYF.